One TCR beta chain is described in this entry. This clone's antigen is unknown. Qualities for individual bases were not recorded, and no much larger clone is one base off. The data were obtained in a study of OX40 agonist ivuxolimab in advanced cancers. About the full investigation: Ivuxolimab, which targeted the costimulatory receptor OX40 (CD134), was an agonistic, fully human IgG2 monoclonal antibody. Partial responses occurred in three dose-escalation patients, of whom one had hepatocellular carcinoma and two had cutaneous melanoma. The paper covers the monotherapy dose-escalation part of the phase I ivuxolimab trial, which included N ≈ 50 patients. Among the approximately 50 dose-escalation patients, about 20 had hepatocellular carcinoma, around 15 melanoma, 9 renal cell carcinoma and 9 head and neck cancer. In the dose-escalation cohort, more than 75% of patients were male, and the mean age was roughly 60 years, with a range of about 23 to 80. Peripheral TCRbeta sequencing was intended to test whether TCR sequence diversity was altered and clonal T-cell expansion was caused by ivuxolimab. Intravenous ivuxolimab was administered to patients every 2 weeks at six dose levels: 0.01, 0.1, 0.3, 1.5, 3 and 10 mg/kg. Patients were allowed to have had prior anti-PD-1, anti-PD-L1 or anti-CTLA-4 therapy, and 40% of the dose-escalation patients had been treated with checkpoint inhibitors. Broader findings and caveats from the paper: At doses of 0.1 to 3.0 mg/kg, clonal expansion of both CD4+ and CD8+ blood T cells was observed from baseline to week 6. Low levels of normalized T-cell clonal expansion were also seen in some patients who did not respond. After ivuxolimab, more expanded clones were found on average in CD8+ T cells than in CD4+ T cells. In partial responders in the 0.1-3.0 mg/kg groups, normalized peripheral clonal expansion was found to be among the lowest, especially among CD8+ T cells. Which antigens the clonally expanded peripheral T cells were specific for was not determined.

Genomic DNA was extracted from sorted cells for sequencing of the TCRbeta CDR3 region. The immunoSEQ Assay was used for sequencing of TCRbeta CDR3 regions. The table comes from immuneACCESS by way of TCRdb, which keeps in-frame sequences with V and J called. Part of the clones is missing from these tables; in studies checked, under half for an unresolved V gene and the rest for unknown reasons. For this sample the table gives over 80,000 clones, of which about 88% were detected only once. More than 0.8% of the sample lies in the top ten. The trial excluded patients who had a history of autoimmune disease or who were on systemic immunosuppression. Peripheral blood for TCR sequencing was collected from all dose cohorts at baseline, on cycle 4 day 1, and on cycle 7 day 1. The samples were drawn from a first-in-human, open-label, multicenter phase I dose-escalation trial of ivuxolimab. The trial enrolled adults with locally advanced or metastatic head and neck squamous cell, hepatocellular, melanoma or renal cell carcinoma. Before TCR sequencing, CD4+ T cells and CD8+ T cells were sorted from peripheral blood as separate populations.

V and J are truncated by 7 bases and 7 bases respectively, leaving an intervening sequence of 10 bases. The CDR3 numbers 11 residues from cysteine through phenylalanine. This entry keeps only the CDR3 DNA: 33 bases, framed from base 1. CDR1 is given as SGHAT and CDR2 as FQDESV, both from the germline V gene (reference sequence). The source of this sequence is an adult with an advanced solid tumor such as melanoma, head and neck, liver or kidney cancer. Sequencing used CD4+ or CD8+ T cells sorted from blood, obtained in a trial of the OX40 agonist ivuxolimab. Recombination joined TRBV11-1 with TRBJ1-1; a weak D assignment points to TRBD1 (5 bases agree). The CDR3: CASNSQVEAFF. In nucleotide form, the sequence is TGTGCCAGCAACTCACAGGTTGAAGCTTTCTTT.